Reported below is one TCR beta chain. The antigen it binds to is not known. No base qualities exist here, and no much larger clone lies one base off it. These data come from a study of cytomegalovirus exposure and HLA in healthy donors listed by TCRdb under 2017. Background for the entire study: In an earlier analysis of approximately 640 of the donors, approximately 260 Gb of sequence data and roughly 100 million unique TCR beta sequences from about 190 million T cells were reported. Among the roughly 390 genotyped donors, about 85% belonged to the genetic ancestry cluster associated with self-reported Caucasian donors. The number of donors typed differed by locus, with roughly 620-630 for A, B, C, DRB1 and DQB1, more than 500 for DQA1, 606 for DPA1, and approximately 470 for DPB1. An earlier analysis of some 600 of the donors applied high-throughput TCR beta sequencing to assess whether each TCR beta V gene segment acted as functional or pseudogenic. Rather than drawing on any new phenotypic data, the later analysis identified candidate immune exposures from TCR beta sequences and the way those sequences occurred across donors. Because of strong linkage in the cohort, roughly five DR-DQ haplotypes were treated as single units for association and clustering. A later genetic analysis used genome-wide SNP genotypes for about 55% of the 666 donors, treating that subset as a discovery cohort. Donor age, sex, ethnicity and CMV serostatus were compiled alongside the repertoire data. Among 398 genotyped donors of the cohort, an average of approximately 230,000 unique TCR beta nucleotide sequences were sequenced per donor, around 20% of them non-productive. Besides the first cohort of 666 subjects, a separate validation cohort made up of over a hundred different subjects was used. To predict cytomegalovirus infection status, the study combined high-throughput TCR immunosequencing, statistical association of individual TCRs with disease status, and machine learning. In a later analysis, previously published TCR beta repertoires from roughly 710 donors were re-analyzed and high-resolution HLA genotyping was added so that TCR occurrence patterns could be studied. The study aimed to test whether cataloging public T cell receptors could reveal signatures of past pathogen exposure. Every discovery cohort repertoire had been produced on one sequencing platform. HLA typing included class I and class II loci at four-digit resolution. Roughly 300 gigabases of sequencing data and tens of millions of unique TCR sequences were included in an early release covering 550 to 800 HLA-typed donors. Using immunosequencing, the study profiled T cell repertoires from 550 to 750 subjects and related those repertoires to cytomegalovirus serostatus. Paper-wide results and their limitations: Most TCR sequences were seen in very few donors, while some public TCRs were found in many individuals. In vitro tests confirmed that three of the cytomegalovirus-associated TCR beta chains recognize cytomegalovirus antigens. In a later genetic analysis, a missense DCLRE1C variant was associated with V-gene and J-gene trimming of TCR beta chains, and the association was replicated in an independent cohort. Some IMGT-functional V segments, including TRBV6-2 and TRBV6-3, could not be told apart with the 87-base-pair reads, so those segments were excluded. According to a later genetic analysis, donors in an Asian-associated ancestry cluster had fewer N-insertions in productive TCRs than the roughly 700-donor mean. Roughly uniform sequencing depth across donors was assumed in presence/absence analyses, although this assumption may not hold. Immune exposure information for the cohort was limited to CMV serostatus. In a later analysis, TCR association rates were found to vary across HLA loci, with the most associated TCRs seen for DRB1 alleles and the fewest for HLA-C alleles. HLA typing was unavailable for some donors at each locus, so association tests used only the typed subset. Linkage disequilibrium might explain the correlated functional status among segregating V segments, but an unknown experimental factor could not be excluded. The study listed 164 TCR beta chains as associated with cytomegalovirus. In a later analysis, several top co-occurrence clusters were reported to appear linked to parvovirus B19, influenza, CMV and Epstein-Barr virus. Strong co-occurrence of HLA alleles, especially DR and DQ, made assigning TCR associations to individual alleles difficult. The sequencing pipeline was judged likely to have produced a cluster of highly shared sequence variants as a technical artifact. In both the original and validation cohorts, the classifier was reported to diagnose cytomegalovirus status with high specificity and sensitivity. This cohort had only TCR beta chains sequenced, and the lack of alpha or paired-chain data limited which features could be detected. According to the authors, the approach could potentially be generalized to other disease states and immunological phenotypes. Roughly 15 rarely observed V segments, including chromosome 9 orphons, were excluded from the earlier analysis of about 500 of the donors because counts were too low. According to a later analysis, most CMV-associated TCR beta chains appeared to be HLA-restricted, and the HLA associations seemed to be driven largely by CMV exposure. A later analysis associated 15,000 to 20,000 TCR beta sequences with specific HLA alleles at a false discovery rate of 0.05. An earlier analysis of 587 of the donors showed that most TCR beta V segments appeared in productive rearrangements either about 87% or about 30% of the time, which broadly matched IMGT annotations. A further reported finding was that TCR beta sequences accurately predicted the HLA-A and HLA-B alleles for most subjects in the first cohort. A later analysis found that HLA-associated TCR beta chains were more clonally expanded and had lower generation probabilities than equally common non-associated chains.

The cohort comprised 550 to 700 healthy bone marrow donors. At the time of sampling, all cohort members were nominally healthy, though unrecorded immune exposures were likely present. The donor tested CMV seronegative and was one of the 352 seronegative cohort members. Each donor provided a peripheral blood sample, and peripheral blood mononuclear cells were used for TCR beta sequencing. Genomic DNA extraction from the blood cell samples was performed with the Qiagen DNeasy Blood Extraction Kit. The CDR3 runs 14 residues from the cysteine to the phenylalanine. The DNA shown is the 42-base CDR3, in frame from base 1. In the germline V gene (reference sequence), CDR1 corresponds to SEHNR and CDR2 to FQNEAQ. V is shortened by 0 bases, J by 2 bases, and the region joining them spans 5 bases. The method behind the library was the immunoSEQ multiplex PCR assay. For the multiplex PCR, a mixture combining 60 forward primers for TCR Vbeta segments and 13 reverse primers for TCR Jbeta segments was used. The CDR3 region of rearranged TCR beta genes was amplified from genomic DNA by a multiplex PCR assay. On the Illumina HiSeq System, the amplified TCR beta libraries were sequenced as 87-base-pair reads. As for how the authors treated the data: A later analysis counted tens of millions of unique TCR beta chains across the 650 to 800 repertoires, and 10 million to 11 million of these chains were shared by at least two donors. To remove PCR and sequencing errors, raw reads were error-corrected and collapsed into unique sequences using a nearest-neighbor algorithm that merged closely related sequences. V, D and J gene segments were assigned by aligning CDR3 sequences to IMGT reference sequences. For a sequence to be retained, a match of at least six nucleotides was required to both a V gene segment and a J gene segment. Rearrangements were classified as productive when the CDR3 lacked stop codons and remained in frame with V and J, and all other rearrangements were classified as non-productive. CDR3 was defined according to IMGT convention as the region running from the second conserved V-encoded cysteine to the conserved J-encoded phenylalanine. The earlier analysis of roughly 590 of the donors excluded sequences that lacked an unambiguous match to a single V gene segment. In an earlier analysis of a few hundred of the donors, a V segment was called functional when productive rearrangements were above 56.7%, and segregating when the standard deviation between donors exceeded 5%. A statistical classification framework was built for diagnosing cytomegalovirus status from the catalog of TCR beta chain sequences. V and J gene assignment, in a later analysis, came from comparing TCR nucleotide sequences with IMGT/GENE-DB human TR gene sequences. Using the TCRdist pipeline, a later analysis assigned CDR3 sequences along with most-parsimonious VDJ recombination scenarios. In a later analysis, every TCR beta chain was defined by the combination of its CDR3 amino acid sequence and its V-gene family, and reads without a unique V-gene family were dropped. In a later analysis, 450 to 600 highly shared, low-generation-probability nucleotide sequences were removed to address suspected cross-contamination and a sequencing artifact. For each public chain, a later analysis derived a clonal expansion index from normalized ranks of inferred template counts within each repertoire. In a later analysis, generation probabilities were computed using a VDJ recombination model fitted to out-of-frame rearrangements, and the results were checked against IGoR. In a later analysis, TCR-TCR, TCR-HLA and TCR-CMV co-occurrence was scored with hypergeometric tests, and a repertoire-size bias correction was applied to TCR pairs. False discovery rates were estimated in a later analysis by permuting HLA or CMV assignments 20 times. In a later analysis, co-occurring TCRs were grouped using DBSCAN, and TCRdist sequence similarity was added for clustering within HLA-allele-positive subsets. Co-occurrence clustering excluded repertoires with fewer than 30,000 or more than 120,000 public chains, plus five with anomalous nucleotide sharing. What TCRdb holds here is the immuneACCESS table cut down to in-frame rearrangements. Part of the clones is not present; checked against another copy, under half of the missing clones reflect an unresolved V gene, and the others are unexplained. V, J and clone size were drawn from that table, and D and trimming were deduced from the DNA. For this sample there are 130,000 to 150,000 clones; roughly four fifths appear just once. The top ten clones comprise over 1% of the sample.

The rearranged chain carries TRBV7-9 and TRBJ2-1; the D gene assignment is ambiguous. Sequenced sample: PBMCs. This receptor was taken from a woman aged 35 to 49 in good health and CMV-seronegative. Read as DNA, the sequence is TGTGCCAGCAGCTTAGCAGAGGCCTACAATGAGCAGTTCTTC. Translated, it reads CASSLAEAYNEQFF. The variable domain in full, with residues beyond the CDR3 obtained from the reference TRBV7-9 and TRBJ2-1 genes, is DTGVSQNPRHKITKRGQNVTFRCDPISEHNRLYWYRQTLGQGPEFLTYFQNEAQLEKSRLLSDRFSAERPKGSFSTLEIQRTEQGDSAMYLCASSLAEAYNEQFFGPGTRLTVL.